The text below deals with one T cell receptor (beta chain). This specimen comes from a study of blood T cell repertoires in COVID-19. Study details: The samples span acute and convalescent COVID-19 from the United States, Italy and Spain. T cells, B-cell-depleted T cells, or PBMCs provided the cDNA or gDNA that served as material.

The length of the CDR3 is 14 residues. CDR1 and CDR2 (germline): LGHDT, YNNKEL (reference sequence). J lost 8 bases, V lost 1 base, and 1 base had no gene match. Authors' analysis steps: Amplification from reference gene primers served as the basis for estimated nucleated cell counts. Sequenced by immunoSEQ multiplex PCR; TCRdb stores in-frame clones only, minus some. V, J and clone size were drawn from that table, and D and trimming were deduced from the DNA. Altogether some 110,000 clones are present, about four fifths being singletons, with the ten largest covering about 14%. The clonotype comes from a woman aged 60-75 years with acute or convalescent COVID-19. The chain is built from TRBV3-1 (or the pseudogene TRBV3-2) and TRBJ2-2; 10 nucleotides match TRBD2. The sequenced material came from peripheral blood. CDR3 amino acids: CASSQATSGGELFF. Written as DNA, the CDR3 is TGTGCCAGCAGCCAAGCGACTAGCGGGGGGGAGCTGTTTTTT.